This T cell receptor (beta chain) was observed in a study of T cell responses to AZD1222 COVID-19 vaccine. Clones were read by immunoSEQ multiplex PCR, and TCRdb kept only the in-frame ones, dropping some. The sample holds approximately 150,000 clones, around 90% seen once. The source material was peripheral blood, sampled on day 0 of AZD1222 vaccination. The source of this sequence is an adult in good health.

In DNA, the CDR3 is TGTGCCAGCAGCCTGGCAGGGGGCGCAGGAGGAAACACCATATATTTT. Translated, it gives CASSLAGGAGGNTIYF. The chain couples TRBV7-2 to TRBJ1-3; 8 nucleotides line up with TRBD1. Trimming cost V 5 bases and J 4 bases; bases outside gene matches: 10. Germline V gives CDR1 SGHTA, CDR2 FQGNSA. The CDR3 contains 16 residues.